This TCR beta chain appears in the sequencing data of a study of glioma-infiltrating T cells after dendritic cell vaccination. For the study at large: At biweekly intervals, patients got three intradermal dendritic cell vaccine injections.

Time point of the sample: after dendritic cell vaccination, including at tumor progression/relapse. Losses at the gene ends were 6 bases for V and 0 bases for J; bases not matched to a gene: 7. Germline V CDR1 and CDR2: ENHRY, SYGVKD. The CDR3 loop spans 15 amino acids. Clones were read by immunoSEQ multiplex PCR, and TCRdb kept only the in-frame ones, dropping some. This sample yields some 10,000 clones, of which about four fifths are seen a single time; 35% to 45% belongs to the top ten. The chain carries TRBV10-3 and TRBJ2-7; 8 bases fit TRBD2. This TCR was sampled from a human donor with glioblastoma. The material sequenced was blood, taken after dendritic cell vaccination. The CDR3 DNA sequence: TGTGCCATCAGGAGTAGCGGGAATAGCTCCTACGAGCAGTACTTC. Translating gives CAIRSSGNSSYEQYF.